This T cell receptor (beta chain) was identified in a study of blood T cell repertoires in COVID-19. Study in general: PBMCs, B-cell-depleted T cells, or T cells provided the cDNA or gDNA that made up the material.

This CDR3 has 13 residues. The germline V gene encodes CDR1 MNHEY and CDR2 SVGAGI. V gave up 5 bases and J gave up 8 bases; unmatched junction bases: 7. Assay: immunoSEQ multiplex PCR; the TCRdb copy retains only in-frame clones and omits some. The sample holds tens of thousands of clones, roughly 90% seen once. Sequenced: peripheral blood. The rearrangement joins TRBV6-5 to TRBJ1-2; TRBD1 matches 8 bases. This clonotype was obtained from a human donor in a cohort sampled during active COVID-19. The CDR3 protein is CASSRDRGGGYTF. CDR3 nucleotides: TGTGCCAGCAGTCGTGACAGGGGTGGCGGCTACACCTTC.